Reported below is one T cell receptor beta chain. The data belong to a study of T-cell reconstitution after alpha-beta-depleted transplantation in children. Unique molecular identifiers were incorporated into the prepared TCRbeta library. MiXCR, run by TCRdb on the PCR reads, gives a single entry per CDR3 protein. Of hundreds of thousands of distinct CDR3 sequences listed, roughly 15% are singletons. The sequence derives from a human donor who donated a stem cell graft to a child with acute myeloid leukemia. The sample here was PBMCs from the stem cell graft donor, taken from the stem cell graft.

The CDR3 protein is CASSLAGGGADYTF. The CDR3 DNA follows: TGTGCCAGCAGCTTAGCCGGGGGGGGGGCAGACTACACCTTC. The V gene is TRBV7-2, the J gene TRBJ1-2; D possibly corresponds to TRBD1 (6 bases). The CDR3 has 14 residues. The V gene lost 0 bases and the J gene lost 10 bases, with 15 bases spanning the gap. In germline, CDR1 is SGHTA, CDR2 FQGNSA.